This T cell receptor beta chain was sequenced during a study of blood T cell repertoires in COVID-19. Study-wide background: The United States, Italy and Spain supplied acute and convalescent COVID-19 samples. PBMCs, B-cell-depleted T cells, or T cells were the source of the cDNA or gDNA that made up the material.

How the authors handled the data: Amplification of reference gene primers was used by the study to estimate nucleated cell counts. Data came from immunoSEQ multiplex PCR; TCRdb stores just in-frame clones and leaves some out. The V and J calls and the clone size are those of that table, but D and trimming were determined from the DNA. The table has over 150,000 clones, roughly 93% seen once. CDR3 length: 15 amino acids. Trimming left V 8 bases short and J 3 bases short, with 19 bases between. The germline CDR1 and CDR2 sequences are MDHEN and SYDVKM. This receptor was taken from a man between 18 and 35 years old with acute or convalescent COVID-19. Sequences were obtained from peripheral blood. The chain employs TRBV28 and TRBJ1-1; D not certain. CDR3 bases: TGTGCCAGCCGCGGGCCTCTCCTAAGGGACACTGAAGCTTTCTTT. Residues: CASRGPLLRDTEAFF. Full variable domain (missing parts from reference TRBV28 and TRBJ1-1): DVKVTQSSRYLVKRTGEKVFLECVQDMDHENMFWYRQDPGLGLRLIYFSYDVKMKEKGDIPEGYSVSREKKERFSLILESASTNQTSMYLCASRGPLLRDTEAFFGQGTRLTVV.